This TCR beta chain comes out of a study of CD8+ T cells in alopecia areata. Study background: Tofacitinib therapy lasting 6 to 18 months was followed by 6 months off drug. Study-wide results and caveats: In patients, TCRs were shared less clearly than in mice, and HLA may possibly be involved.

The treatment was: oral pan-JAK inhibitor, 5-10 mg twice daily. From germline, CDR1 is LGHNA and CDR2 YNFKEQ. The CDR3 totals 15 residues. V was clipped by 0 bases and J by 8 bases, with 16 bases between them. Sequencing relied on a cDNA template that was reverse transcribed from extracted RNA. Data came from immunoSEQ multiplex PCR; TCRdb stores just in-frame clones and leaves some out. This sample carries around 100,000 clones, about nine tenths of them seen once, and the ten largest clones take approximately 10%. Comment on this clone: No antigen is known for it.

This TCR derives from a human donor with alopecia areata. This chain uses TRBV4-2 with TRBJ1-2; weak D call: TRBD1 (6 bases). The sample in question was CD8+ T cells sorted from blood, obtained between weeks 30 and 35, from a patient treated with tofacitinib. The CDR3 DNA follows: TGTGCCAGCAGCCAAGACGGATTACAGGGCCTCGGCTACACCTTC. It yields the protein CASSQDGLQGLGYTF.